This T cell receptor beta chain was retrieved from a study of cytomegalovirus exposure and HLA in healthy donors. A word on this clone: Its cognate antigen is unknown.

The CDR3 runs to 10 residues. Germline lookup yields CDR1 SQVTM and CDR2 ANQGSEA. The V end was cut by 5 bases, the J end by 6 bases, with 8 bases between. The data were produced by immunoSEQ multiplex PCR, yet TCRdb's version contains in-frame clones alone and is incomplete. Found here are more than 250,000 clones, approximately 90% of them singletons; the top ten hold over 1%. Overall study results and limits: The finding came from a later analysis; first-cohort TCR clusters tended to co-occur in the 130 or so validation repertoires. Using the classifier, cytomegalovirus status was reportedly diagnosed with high specificity and sensitivity. Associated with cytomegalovirus, according to the listing, were fewer than 200 TCR beta chains.

This TCR was sampled from a woman under 40 in good health and CMV-seropositive. The sequencing input was PBMCs. The chain combines TRBV29-1 with TRBJ2-7; D gene ambiguous. CDR3 DNA: TGCAGCGTTTTTGTTGGCGAGCAGTACTTC. Translated, it gives CSVFVGEQYF.